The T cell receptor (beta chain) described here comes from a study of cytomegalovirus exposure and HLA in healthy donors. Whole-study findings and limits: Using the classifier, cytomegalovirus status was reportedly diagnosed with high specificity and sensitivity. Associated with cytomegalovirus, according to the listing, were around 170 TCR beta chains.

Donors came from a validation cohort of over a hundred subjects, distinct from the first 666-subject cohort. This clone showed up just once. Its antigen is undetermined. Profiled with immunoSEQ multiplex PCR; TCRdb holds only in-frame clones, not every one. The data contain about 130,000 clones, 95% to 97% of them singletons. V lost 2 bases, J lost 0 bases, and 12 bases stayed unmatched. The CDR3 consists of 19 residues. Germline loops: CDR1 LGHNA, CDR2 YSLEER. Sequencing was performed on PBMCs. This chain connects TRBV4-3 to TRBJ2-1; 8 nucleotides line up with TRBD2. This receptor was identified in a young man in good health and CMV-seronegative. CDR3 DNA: TGCGCCAGCAGCCAAAGGGCAGGGCGGGAGGCCATCTCCTACAATGAGCAGTTCTTC. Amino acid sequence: CASSQRAGREAISYNEQFF.